One and the same sample provided the 27 T cell receptor beta chains below, sequenced in a study of cytomegalovirus exposure and HLA in healthy donors. The PCR contained 60 Vbeta and 13 Jbeta primers. The table came from immunoSEQ multiplex PCR; TCRdb's copy has only in-frame clones and leaves some out. The data hold about 160,000 clones, with about 88% observed a single time. The material sequenced was PBMCs. These TCRs come from a man younger than 35 in good health and CMV-seropositive.

The chain is built from TRBV6-5 and TRBJ1-1; 7 bases are shared with TRBD1. The CDR3 contains 16 residues. Per germline, CDR1 MNHEY and CDR2 SVGAGI. V dropped 0 bases and J dropped 4; count of bases not matched to a gene: 8. The CDR3 is CASSYSITGAFTEAFF. CDR3 nucleotides: TGTGCCAGCAGTTACTCGATCACAGGGGCTTTCACTGAAGCTTTCTTT.

The chain is built from TRBV6-1 and TRBJ2-1, with D possibly being TRBD2 (6 bases). V was pared by 6 bases and J by 12 bases, with 15 bases between. Germline CDR1 MNHNS, CDR2 SASEGT. CDR3 length equals 12 residues. CDR3 sequence: CASSAGGLVQFF. CDR3 coding DNA: TGTGCCAGCAGCGCCGGGGGTTTAGTGCAGTTCTTC.

V and J are TRBV12-5 and TRBJ2-5, with 8 bases lining up with TRBD2. V shed 6 bases, J shed 7 bases, and the junction held 16 bases outside the gene matches. In germline, CDR1 is LGHNT, CDR2 FRNRAP. CDR3 length: 16 amino acids. The CDR3: CASGLPGLAGNGTQYF. Written as DNA, the CDR3 is TGTGCTAGTGGGCTGCCCGGCTTAGCGGGGAATGGGACCCAGTACTTC. The whole variable domain, filled in from reference TRBV12-5 and TRBJ2-5, reads DARVTQTPRHKVTEMGQEVTMRCQPILGHNTVFWYRQTMMQGLELLAYFRNRAPLDDSGMPKDRFSAEMPDATLATLKIQPSEPRDSAVYFCASGLPGLAGNGTQYFGPGTRLLVL.

This clone was recorded once. The identical CDR3 is also encoded by other nucleotide sequences in the sample. The CDR3 loop reads CASSLGRVGAGSTDTQYF. The CDR3 DNA follows: TGCGCCAGCAGCTTGGGTCGGGTTGGCGCTGGGAGCACAGATACGCAGTATTTT. V is TRBV5-1 and J is TRBJ2-3; no reliable D call. This CDR3 contains 18 residues. Germline assignment: CDR1 SGHRS and CDR2 YFSETQ. V lost 0 bases to trimming and J lost 0 bases, with 17 bases between them.

CDR3 amino acids: CAWSLGAGTDTQYF. CDR3 nucleotide sequence: TGTGCCTGGAGTTTGGGGGCAGGGACAGATACGCAGTATTTT. V is TRBV30 and J is TRBJ2-3; D may be TRBD1 (6 bases). The CDR3 has 14 amino acids. Germline V gene sequence: CDR1 GTSNPN, CDR2 SVGIG (reference sequence). V was shortened by 2 bases and J by 3 bases, with 12 bases between the two germline ends.

The gene calls are TRBV2 and TRBJ1-1; TRBD1 aligns across 7 bases. The CDR3 is 14 residues long. The germline CDR1 and CDR2 sequences are SNHLY and FYNNEI. The ends lost 4 bases at V and 3 bases at J; junction bases unmatched: 5. CDR3 coding DNA: TGTGCCAGCAGTGCACAGGGGAGGTACACTGAAGCTTTCTTT. As protein: CASSAQGRYTEAFF.

This clone has just a few counts. J is TRBJ1-4 and V is TRBV7-9; D gene unclear. The CDR3 consists of 12 residues. The germline CDR1 and CDR2 sequences are SEHNR and FQNEAQ (reference sequence). V gave up 3 bases and J gave up 7 bases, with 6 bases separating them. The CDR3 loop is CASSLVGEKLFF. The DNA of the CDR3 is TGTGCCAGCAGCTTGGTCGGTGAAAAACTGTTTTTT.

This clone appeared once. The chain links TRBV5-3 to TRBJ1-6, with D perhaps matching TRBD1 (5 bases). TRBV5-3 is recorded as an ORF, its role being uncertain. Between the trimmed V and J ends, which lost 3 bases and 8 bases, there was a span of 12 bases. The CDR3 covers 14 residues. The CDR3 DNA sequence: TGTGCCAGAAGCTGCTGGACAAGACATTCACCCCTCCACTTT. Amino acids: CARSCWTRHSPLHF.

This chain links TRBV7-6 with TRBJ2-3, with 7 nucleotides matching TRBD2. Germline CDR1 reads SGHVS; CDR2 reads FNYEAQ. The CDR3 loop spans 16 amino acids. V was pared by 5 bases and J by 2 bases, with 10 bases of the junction left unmatched. The CDR3 DNA reads as TGTGCCAGCAGCCCCAGCGGGGTCCCTTACACAGATACGCAGTATTTT. It is translated as CASSPSGVPYTDTQYF.

This CDR3 reads CASSVVGDYNEKLFF. The CDR3, as DNA: TGTGCCAGCAGCGTAGTTGGAGATTATAATGAAAAACTGTTTTTT. The J gene is TRBJ1-4, the V gene TRBV9, with unresolved D. The germline gives CDR1 SGDLS, CDR2 YYNGEE. The CDR3 covers 15 residues. V lost 0 bases and J 4 bases, leaving 10 bases between the germline ends.

The chain employs TRBV28 and TRBJ2-7; 7 positions match TRBD1. The CDR3 has 16 amino acids. Germline V CDR1 and CDR2: MDHEN, SYDVKM. V trimming: 6 bases; J trimming: 4 bases; junction bases outside the gene matches: 15. The CDR3 DNA is TGTGCCAGCAGCCGACTAAGAGGACAGGTGGCGTACGAGCAGTACTTC. It yields the protein CASSRLRGQVAYEQYF.

This chain links TRBV19 with TRBJ1-2, with 8 bases identical to TRBD1. The V gene end was trimmed by 5 bases and the J gene end by 6 bases; junction bases not matched to a gene: 17. Germline assignment: CDR1 LNHDA and CDR2 SQIVND (reference sequence). This CDR3 spans 17 amino acids. This CDR3 is CASSLSPTPTGANGYTF. CDR3 sequence (DNA): TGTGCCAGTAGTCTCTCCCCGACCCCGACAGGGGCTAATGGCTACACCTTC.

This clone was counted a single time. The chain uses TRBV9 and TRBJ1-2; the D gene is possibly TRBD1 (6 bases). Deletions cut 3 bases from V and 5 bases from J, with 8 bases between. The CDR3 runs 12 residues. The germline CDR1 and CDR2 sequences are SGDLS and YYNGEE. The CDR3 is CASSGTAYGYTF. In DNA form, the CDR3 reads TGTGCCAGCAGCGGGACAGCATATGGCTACACCTTC.

The chain joins TRBV7-8 to TRBJ2-7; 7 bases line up with TRBD1. The V gene's germline CDR1 is SGHVS and CDR2 FQNEAQ. The ends lost 1 base at V and 3 bases at J; junction bases unmatched: 12. This CDR3 has 17 residues. CDR3 in amino acids: CASSLDSGTASGYEQYF. The DNA for the CDR3 is TGTGCCAGCAGCTTAGATTCTGGGACAGCCTCCGGCTACGAGCAGTACTTC.

The CDR3 sequence is CASSLLIGQGATEAFF. CDR3 sequence (DNA): TGTGCCAGCAGCTTACTAATAGGACAGGGGGCCACTGAAGCTTTCTTT. The chain uses TRBV11-2 and TRBJ1-1; 11 nucleotides align to TRBD1. J lost 4 bases, V lost 2 bases, and 6 bases had no gene match. Germline CDR1 and CDR2: SGHAT and FQNNGV. The CDR3 spans 16 residues.

The chain joins TRBV5-5 to TRBJ1-1; 7 bases are shared with TRBD1. Germline V CDR1 and CDR2: SGHKS, YYEKEE (reference sequence). V lost 4 bases and J lost 3; bases outside the gene matches: 12. This CDR3 contains 16 residues. The CDR3 DNA sequence: TGTGCCAGCAGCCTCCAGGGGGTCATCGACGACACTGAAGCTTTCTTT. It codes for CASSLQGVIDDTEAFF.

This chain joins TRBV2 and TRBJ1-2, with D perhaps TRBD1 (5 bases). Germline CDR1 reads SNHLY; CDR2 reads FYNNEI. Trimming took off 6 bases at V and 3 bases at J, with 17 bases between the two ends. The CDR3 length is 15 residues. The DNA for the CDR3 is TGTGCCAGCAGCGGATCGGGGGTCGTGGACTATGGCTACACCTTC. It yields the protein CASSGSGVVDYGYTF. Full variable domain (remainder filled in from reference TRBV2 and TRBJ1-2): EPEVTQTPSHQVTQMGQEVILRCVPISNHLYFYWYRQILGQKVEFLVSFYNNEISEKSEIFDDQFSVERPDGSNFTLKIRSTKLEDSAMYFCASSGSGVVDYGYTFGSGTRLTVV.

Details on this clone: The sample contains more than one DNA sequence encoding this CDR3. V and J are TRBV5-6 and TRBJ2-7; 9 nucleotides match TRBD2. From germline, CDR1 is SGHDT and CDR2 YYEEEE. This CDR3 has 14 amino acids. With V trimmed by 2 bases and J by 2 bases, 2 bases remained unmatched. This chain's CDR3 is CASSLAGGTYEQYF. For the CDR3, the DNA is TGTGCCAGCAGCTTAGCGGGAGGCACCTACGAGCAGTACTTC.

The gene calls are TRBV15 and TRBJ1-1; 11 nucleotides match TRBD1. The CDR3 loop spans 15 amino acids. CDR1 and CDR2 from the germline V gene are LNHNV and YYDKDF (reference sequence). V shed 1 base, J shed 7 bases, and the junction held 5 bases outside the gene matches. This CDR3 is CATSRGWTGGREAFF. The CDR3 DNA is TGTGCCACCAGCAGAGGGTGGACAGGGGGCCGTGAAGCTTTCTTT.

This clone appeared a few times. V and J are TRBV18 and TRBJ1-2; 7 bases map to TRBD1. CDR3 size: 14 residues. Germline V gene data show CDR1 as KGHSH and CDR2 as LQKENI. The V and J ends lost 3 bases and 2 bases, in that order; junction bases with no gene match: 3. CDR3 nucleotide sequence: TGTGCCAGCTCACCTTCGGGACAGAACTATGGCTACACCTTC. Protein product: CASSPSGQNYGYTF.

This clone was seen once. V and J are TRBV4-3 and TRBJ1-2; 9 bases agree with TRBD1. Per the germline V gene, CDR1 is LGHNA and CDR2 is YSLEER. The CDR3 totals 14 residues. V trimming: 2 bases; J trimming: 6 bases; junction bases outside the gene matches: 4. CDR3 in DNA: TGCGCCAGCAGCCAAACAGGGGGCGCGAATGGCTACACCTTC. Its translation: CASSQTGGANGYTF.

As for this clone: Different DNA sequences within this sample yield the same CDR3. The V call is TRBV18, the J call TRBJ1-2; 9 bases map to TRBD1. The germline V gene encodes CDR1 KGHSH and CDR2 LQKENI. Trimming took 3 bases from V and 6 from J; bases not matched to a gene: 2. The CDR3 contains 13 residues. CDR3 region: CASSPRTGDGYTF. The DNA for the CDR3 is TGTGCCAGCTCACCCCGGACAGGGGATGGCTACACCTTC.

The chain carries TRBV7-2 and TRBJ1-6; 8 positions agree with TRBD1. Trimming at V came to 4 bases and at J to 5 bases, leaving 7 bases not matched to a gene. Germline loops: CDR1 SGHTA, CDR2 FQGNSA. The CDR3 consists of 16 residues. The CDR3 DNA follows: TGTGCCAGCAGCTCCCCTCCGGGACAGGATAATTCACCCCTCCACTTT. It specifies CASSSPPGQDNSPLHF.

A single count supports this clone. The chain is built from TRBV5-4 and TRBJ1-2; no firm D call. Trimming removed 4 bases from V and 3 bases from J, with 13 bases in between. The length of the CDR3 is 14 residues. From germline, CDR1 is SGHNT and CDR2 YYREEE (reference sequence). The DNA for the CDR3 is TGTGCCAGCAGCCCGGGGAACAGCCACTATGGCTACACCTTC. It yields the protein CASSPGNSHYGYTF.

The chain has TRBV19 and TRBJ1-5; TRBD1 aligns across 9 bases. The CDR3 length is 15 residues. V was pared by 7 bases and J by 1 base, with 5 bases of the junction left unmatched. Germline loops: CDR1 LNHDA, CDR2 SQIVND (reference sequence). CDR3 DNA sequence: TGTGCCAGTACGGGACAGGGATTGAGCAATCAGCCCCAGCATTTT. The encoded protein is CASTGQGLSNQPQHF.

This chain links TRBV9 with TRBJ2-1, with 12 bases fitting TRBD2. Germline values: CDR1 SGDLS, CDR2 YYNGEE. The CDR3 is made up of 15 amino acids. J lost 8 bases, V lost 4 bases, and 7 bases had no gene match. As DNA, the CDR3 is TGTGCCAGCAGCCTCCTAGCGGGGGGGATCTATGAGCAGTTCTTC. This encodes CASSLLAGGIYEQFF. The variable domain in full, with the rest retrieved from reference TRBV9 and TRBJ2-1, is DSGVTQTPKHLITATGQRVTLRCSPRSGDLSVYWYQQSLDQGLQFLIQYYNGEERAKGNILERFSAQQFPDLHSELNLSSLELGDSALYFCASSLLAGGIYEQFFGPGTRLTVL.

The rearrangement links TRBV5-4 to TRBJ1-2, with D maybe TRBD1 (6 bases). Trimming pared 7 bases from V and 8 bases from J, leaving 24 bases between. Germline CDR1 is SGHNT and CDR2 is YYREEE (reference sequence). The CDR3 sequence is 15 residues long. CDR3: CASGSDRTGLRGYTF. The CDR3 DNA is TGTGCCAGCGGCTCCGACAGAACAGGGTTGAGAGGCTACACCTTC.